Shown below are 31 T cell receptor beta chains from a single sample sequenced in a study of CD8+CD57+ T cells in acquired aplastic anemia. TCR beta VDJ and CDR3 were profiled, and genomic DNA was the template. TCRdb passed the reads through MiXCR, listing each CDR3 protein once. Of roughly 160,000 distinct CDR3 sequences in the sample, roughly 48% were seen once. CD8+CD57+ cell expansion, shown by flow cytometry, had occurred in the patients selected for sequencing. Sample: sorted CD4+, CD8+, or CD8+CD57+ T cells (not recorded which) from PBMCs. These receptor sequences come from a human donor with aplastic anemia.

This rearrangement joins TRBV2 to TRBJ2-7; 7 bases map to TRBD1. Germline CDR1 reads SNHLY; CDR2 reads FYNNEI. CDR3 length: 14 amino acids. Germline trimming cut 5 bases from V and 2 bases from J; bases unmatched to any gene: 6. CDR3 protein: CASSFTGAPYEQYF. For the CDR3, the DNA is TGTGCCAGCAGTTTTACAGGGGCTCCCTACGAGCAGTACTTC. The whole variable domain, filled in from reference TRBV2 and TRBJ2-7, reads EPEVTQTPSHQVTQMGQEVILRCVPISNHLYFYWYRQILGQKVEFLVSFYNNEISEKSEIFDDQFSVERPDGSNFTLKIRSTKLEDSAMYFCASSFTGAPYEQYFGPGTRLTVT.

This clonotype has just one count. This may arise from a read error, as a much more abundant clone is one base away. The genes are TRBV6-1 and TRBJ1-2; D is unclear. The V gene's germline CDR1 is MNHNS and CDR2 SASEGT. The V end lost 7 bases, the J end lost 8 bases, and 17 bases lay between the germline ends. This CDR3 has 13 residues. DNA of the CDR3: TGTGCCAGCACCTACGGCCCCTCGAGAGGCTACACCTTC. Encoded protein: CASTYGPSRGYTF.

Remarks on this clonotype: Germline and junction disagree at one end, which may indicate a read error. V usage is TRBV29-1 and J usage is TRBJ2-1, with 9 bases identical to TRBD2. The CDR3 is 12 amino acids. Germline V gene sequence: CDR1 SQVTM, CDR2 ANQGSEA. CDR3 residues: CSYRAGGPHGVF. For the CDR3, the DNA is TGCAGCTATCGGGCGGGAGGGCCTCATGGGGTCTTC.

This clonotype appeared a few times. The V call is TRBV24-1, the J call TRBJ1-5, with D unresolved. The CDR3 spans 15 residues. The V end was cut by 0 bases, the J end by 0 bases, with 5 bases between. Germline assignment: CDR1 KGHDR and CDR2 SFDVKD. CDR3 nucleotide sequence: TGTGCCACCAGTGATTTGACGGTTAGCAATCAGCCCCAGCATTTT. The encoded protein is CATSDLTVSNQPQHF.

CDR3 protein: CASSGLAGNEQFF. The CDR3, as DNA: TGTGCCAGCAGCGGTTTAGCGGGGAATGAGCAGTTCTTC. This chain connects TRBV3-1 to TRBJ2-1; TRBD2 aligns across 8 bases. Trimming at V came to 5 bases and at J to 7 bases, leaving 4 bases not matched to a gene. The germline V gene encodes CDR1 LGHDT and CDR2 YNNKEL (reference sequence). This CDR3 is built from 13 residues.

This clonotype has only one observation. The junction differs from germline at one of its ends, possibly a read error. This chain joins TRBV10-3 and TRBJ2-1, with 10 bases matching TRBD2. The CDR3 has 14 amino acids. Germline V gene lookup returns CDR1 ENHRY and CDR2 SYGVKD. The CDR3 nucleotides are TGTGCCAGCAGTCCAGCGGGGGGGCCTAATGAGCAGTTCTTC. Its translation is CASSPAGGPNEQFF.

The count of this clonotype is one. The chain combines TRBV20-1 with TRBJ2-5; D remains ambiguous. CDR1 and CDR2 (germline): DFQATT, SNEGSKA (reference sequence). The germline V and J ends were trimmed by 1 base and 1 base, with 10 bases remaining between them. CDR3 length: 14 amino acids. Here the CDR3 DNA reads TGCAGTGCTAGAGCGTTCGACATCCAAGAGACCCAGTACTTC. This encodes CSARAFDIQETQYF.

A note on this clonotype: At one boundary the junction diverges from the germline segment, which might be a read error. This chain links TRBV9 with TRBJ1-2; 9 bases align to TRBD1. This CDR3 has 15 amino acids. CDR1 and CDR2 from the germline V gene are SGDLS and YYNGEE. CDR3 loop: CASNVEGQGSYGYTF. CDR3 in DNA: TGTGCCAGCAACGTAGAGGGACAGGGAAGCTATGGCTACACCTTC.

This clonotype was counted many times. The CDR3 DNA follows: TGCAGCGTTGGATGGGTCGACTCTGGAAACACCATATATTTT. Residues: CSVGWVDSGNTIYF. This chain uses TRBV29-1 with TRBJ1-3; D unclear. Germline CDR1 is SQVTM and CDR2 is ANQGSEA. The CDR3 is 14 residues long. Trimming removed 4 bases at V and 0 bases at J, with 10 bases between.

The chain joins TRBV19 to TRBJ2-3; 10 nucleotides match TRBD2. With V trimmed by 5 bases and J by 6 bases, 20 bases remained unmatched. The CDR3 length is 19 residues. Germline CDR1 and CDR2: LNHDA and SQIVND (reference sequence). The CDR3 DNA follows: TGTGCCAGTAGTCCCCCGCTGGTGCTAGCGGGGGAAAGAAAGGATACGCAGTATTTT. As protein: CASSPPLVLAGERKDTQYF.

J is TRBJ2-3 and V is TRBV29-1; no clear D gene. There are 15 residues in the CDR3. V was cut by 6 bases and J by 0 bases, with 16 bases left in between. The germline V gene has CDR1 SQVTM and CDR2 ANQGSEA. The CDR3 nucleotides read TGCAGCGTAGTGCGTCTAGATACTAGCACAGATACGCAGTATTTT. This codes for CSVVRLDTSTDTQYF.

This chain uses TRBV20-1 with TRBJ2-7; D is unclear. Germline V gene data show CDR1 as DFQATT and CDR2 as SNEGSKA (reference sequence). V was cut by 3 bases and J by 4 bases, with 4 bases left in between. There are 10 residues in the CDR3. The CDR3 is CSARVYEQYF. CDR3 in DNA: TGCAGTGCTAGGGTTTACGAGCAGTACTTC.

This chain links TRBV11-1 with TRBJ1-1; D is possibly TRBD1 (5 bases). V was trimmed by 1 base and J by 5 bases, leaving 20 bases between them. Germline V lookup: CDR1 SGHAT, CDR2 FQDESV (reference sequence). CDR3 length equals 17 residues. This CDR3 is CASSLEPGSPRRTEAFF. The CDR3 DNA sequence: TGTGCCAGCAGCTTAGAGCCAGGGTCACCGAGGAGGACTGAAGCTTTCTTT.

In this sample, this clonotype turned up many times. V gene TRBV24-1 combines with J gene TRBJ1-2; TRBD1 matches 7 bases. This CDR3 is 12 amino acids long. CDR1 and CDR2 from the germline V gene are KGHDR and SFDVKD. Germline trimming cut 4 bases from V and 11 bases from J; bases unmatched to any gene: 6. This CDR3 reads CATSERQGEYTF. CDR3 nucleotides: TGTGCCACCAGTGAGCGACAGGGCGAATACACCTTC.

This chain links TRBV7-2 with TRBJ1-2; 7 bases match TRBD1. Germline V gene sequence: CDR1 SGHTA, CDR2 FQGNSA. The trim removed 5 bases at V and 4 bases at J, leaving 4 bases unmatched. This CDR3 region has 13 residues. CDR3 nucleotides: TGTGCCAGCAGCGTGAGACAGGGCTATGGCTACACCTTC. Residues: CASSVRQGYGYTF.

Comments on this clonotype: Given a much more abundant clone one base away, this may be a read error. The chain couples TRBV6-1 to TRBJ1-2; D remains ambiguous. Germline V CDR1 and CDR2: MNHNS, SASEGT. The CDR3 is 13 residues long. In DNA, the CDR3 is TGTGCCGGCAGTAGGCAGGCTCCTGAAGGCTACACCTTC. Translated, it gives CAGSRQAPEGYTF.

This chain links TRBV5-1 with TRBJ1-1; tentatively, D is TRBD1 (5 bases). Trimming left V 2 bases short and J 8 bases short, with 19 bases between. CDR1 is SGHRS, CDR2 YFSETQ, per germline. This CDR3 comprises 15 residues. The CDR3 nucleotides are TGCGCCAGCAGCTTTTCAAGTGACAGACCTTCCGAAGCTTTCTTT. Translating gives CASSFSSDRPSEAFF.

This clonotype was recorded at least ten times. V is TRBV20-1 and J is TRBJ2-2; unclear D gene. The CDR3 sequence is 12 residues long. Trimming left V 1 base short and J 4 bases short, with 4 bases between. Germline V gives CDR1 DFQATT, CDR2 SNEGSKA (reference sequence). CDR3 in DNA: TGCAGTGCTAGAGCTTTCACCGGGGAGCTGTTTTTT. This codes for CSARAFTGELFF.

The chain uses TRBV28 and TRBJ2-5, with a tentative D call TRBD1 (7 bases). From germline, CDR1 is MDHEN and CDR2 SYDVKM. This CDR3 comprises 17 residues. Trimming left V 7 bases short and J 6 bases short, with 27 bases between. The CDR3 nucleotides are TGTGCCAGCAAGCCTAGACTGACAGGGTTAGGGGGGAAGACCCAGTACTTC. Protein: CASKPRLTGLGGKTQYF.

This chain uses TRBV24-1 with TRBJ2-2; unclear D gene. Germline V lookup: CDR1 KGHDR, CDR2 SFDVKD. This CDR3 has 12 residues. Trimming left V 7 bases short and J 7 bases short, with 9 bases between. The CDR3 DNA reads TGTGCCACCAGGAGGTCGGGCGGGGAGCTGTTTTTT. This sequence encodes CATRRSGGELFF.

The chain carries TRBV25-1 and TRBJ1-4; D is undetermined. This CDR3 is built from 14 residues. CDR1 MGHDK and CDR2 SYGVNS come from the germline V gene. Trimming left V 2 bases short and J 7 bases short, with 11 bases between. In DNA, the CDR3 is TGTGCCAGCAGTGAAGGTTGGGGTGGTGAAAAACTGTTTTTT. Protein: CASSEGWGGEKLFF.

The table lists this clonotype with a count of one. The chain employs TRBV24-1 and TRBJ1-6, with a weak D call TRBD1 (5 bases). The CDR3 runs to 14 residues. Germline V CDR1 and CDR2: KGHDR, SFDVKD. Trimming removed 6 bases at V and 6 bases at J, with 11 bases between. DNA for the CDR3: TGTGCCACCAGTCAACCAGGGACTAATTCACCCCTCCACTTT. Translation: CATSQPGTNSPLHF.

This clonotype was seen ten or more times. The chain carries TRBV3-1 and TRBJ1-6, with 7 positions matching TRBD1. V trimming: 4 bases; J trimming: 1 base; junction bases outside the gene matches: 7. Per the germline V gene, CDR1 is LGHDT and CDR2 is YNNKEL (reference sequence). This CDR3 contains 17 residues. CDR3 bases: TGTGCCAGCAGCCCTAAACAGGGGTTGTCCTATAATTCACCCCTCCACTTT. Its translation is CASSPKQGLSYNSPLHF.

This clonotype was detected ten times or more. V and J are TRBV7-2 and TRBJ2-1, with D possibly being TRBD2 (5 bases). Germline-derived CDR1 and CDR2 are SGHTA and FQGNSA. The CDR3 has 13 amino acids. V lost 1 base, J lost 8 bases, and 9 bases lay in between. The CDR3 DNA is TGTGCCAGCAGCTTAGGGGCCGGGGATGAGCAGTTCTTC. Its translation: CASSLGAGDEQFF.

This clonotype came up many times. The chain is built from TRBV7-8 and TRBJ2-7, with a weak D call TRBD1 (6 bases). Trimming removed 5 bases at V and 7 bases at J, with 18 bases between. CDR1 is SGHVS and CDR2 is FQNEAQ in the germline V gene. The CDR3 runs to 14 residues. The CDR3 DNA reads as TGTGCCAGCAGCCCCGAGACAGGCGTGTTGGAGCAGTACTTC. This translates into CASSPETGVLEQYF.

This clonotype has ten or more counts. The chain couples TRBV9 to TRBJ2-3; 7 nucleotides align to TRBD1. The CDR3 sequence is 15 residues long. The V gene end was trimmed by 4 bases and the J gene end by 8 bases; junction bases not matched to a gene: 13. Germline V gene data show CDR1 as SGDLS and CDR2 as YYNGEE. The CDR3 DNA reads as TGTGCCAGCAGCCCACAGGGGACCCCCCAGGGTACGCAGTATTTT. Its protein product is CASSPQGTPQGTQYF.

This clonotype showed up just a few times. The genes are TRBV25-1 and TRBJ2-1; possibly TRBD2 for D (6 bases). CDR3 length: 13 amino acids. V lost 8 bases, J lost 5 bases, and 13 bases lay in between. CDR1 and CDR2 from the germline V gene are MGHDK and SYGVNS. DNA of the CDR3: TGTGCCAGCCGGGGGTACGCTAACAATGAGCAGTTCTTC. This codes for CASRGYANNEQFF.

This clonotype showed up many times. CDR3 region: CASIQPGLNTEAFF. CDR3 bases: TGTGCCAGCATTCAACCCGGTCTGAACACTGAAGCTTTCTTT. The V gene is TRBV6-1, the J gene TRBJ1-1; D is unresolved. The germline V and J ends were trimmed by 7 bases and 0 bases, with 12 bases remaining between them. The germline gives CDR1 MNHNS, CDR2 SASEGT. The CDR3 is made up of 14 amino acids.

A word on this clonotype: One junction end does not reproduce the germline sequence, and a read error may be involved. This chain joins TRBV7-3 and TRBJ1-4; a weak D match, TRBD1 (5 bases). There are 13 residues in the CDR3. Looked up from germline, CDR1 is SGHTA and CDR2 is FQGTGA. The CDR3 reads CASSRDWNEKLLF. The DNA of the CDR3 is TGTGCCAGCAGCCGGGACTGGAATGAAAAACTGCTTTTT. Combining the CDR3 with reference TRBV7-3 and TRBJ1-4 gives the whole variable domain GAGVSQTPSNKVTEKGKYVELRCDPISGHTALYWYRQSLGQGPEFLIYFQGTGAADDSGLPNDRFFAVRPEGSVSTLKIQRTERGDSAVYLCASSRDWNEKLLFGSGTQLSVL.

In its sample, this clonotype was seen a few times. This CDR3 is CATSDPGYGYTF. The CDR3 DNA sequence: TGTGCCACCAGTGACCCAGGTTATGGCTACACCTTC. The V and J genes are TRBV24-1 and TRBJ1-2; D gene unclear. V was cut by 4 bases and J by 5 bases, with 7 bases left in between. Germline CDR1 KGHDR, CDR2 SFDVKD. CDR3 length equals 12 residues.

This clonotype was found a few times. The J gene is TRBJ2-1, the V gene TRBV15; TRBD2 matches 7 bases. V dropped 3 bases and J dropped 5; count of bases not matched to a gene: 7. Germline loops: CDR1 LNHNV, CDR2 YYDKDF (reference sequence). This CDR3 has 15 residues. CDR3 sequence (DNA): TGTGCCACCAGCAGCGAGCGGGGTAGGAACAATGAGCAGTTCTTC. The encoded protein is CATSSERGRNNEQFF.